The 2 T cell receptor beta chains listed next were all sequenced from one sample in a study of post-analysis software for immune sequencing data. Findings of the study overall: Five TRBV segments, including TRBV5-6, TRBV5-1 and TRBV20-1, were more frequent in patients than controls.

These receptors' antigens are unknown. Unique-molecular-identifier-tagged TCR beta cDNA libraries were used. TCRdb reprocessed the PCR reads via MiXCR and lists one record per CDR3 protein. The sample consists of 750,000 to 950,000 distinct CDR3 sequences, about 53% of them appearing once. Sequenced sample: blood. These TCRs come from a girl aged 10 to 17 with multiple sclerosis.

The V call is TRBV7-6, the J call TRBJ2-7; D gene unclear. V was cut by 1 base and J by 0 bases, with 7 bases left in between. Germline V gene data show CDR1 as SGHVS and CDR2 as FNYEAQ. The CDR3 has 14 residues. The CDR3 nucleotides read TGTGCCAGCAGCTTAGGGGCAGTCTCCTACGAGCAGTACTTC. Translating it yields CASSLGAVSYEQYF.

This clonotype showed up just a few times. This rearrangement joins TRBV6-2 or TRBV6-3 to TRBJ1-5, with D unresolved. V lost 2 bases and J 4 bases, leaving 21 bases between the germline ends. The length of the CDR3 is 18 residues. Germline V lookup: CDR1 MNHEY, CDR2 SVGEGT. Written as DNA, the CDR3 is TGTGCCAGCAGTTACCTAGGTTCCGACTCGGCCCTAAATCAGCCCCAGCATTTT. Translation: CASSYLGSDSALNQPQHF.